This paragraph covers one TCR beta chain sequence. The antigen this receptor binds is unknown. Base qualities are not provided; no much larger clone lies one nucleotide away. This CDR3 is also generated by other DNA sequences in the sample. These data come from a study of T cell responses to AZD1222 COVID-19 vaccine listed by TCRdb under 2021. About the investigation overall: A total of about 240 trial participants underwent TCR sequencing, of whom around 200 received two doses of AZD1222 and some 26 received two doses of the MenACWY control vaccine. Trial participants were enrolled by age into subgroups of 18-55, 56-69 and 70-plus years, and around 150, 29 and 61 TCR-sequenced participants, respectively, were included in these subgroups.

V is reduced by 3 bases and J by 3 bases, leaving a spacing of 5 bases between them. Reading from cysteine to phenylalanine, the CDR3 counts 13 amino acids. The CDR3 DNA has 39 bases and is translated from base 1. The sample's time point label is to be understood as: about 28 days (+/-7) after the second vaccine dose. Because spike-specific TCR depth and breadth did not differ between the two schedules, AZD1222 recipients who got a second dose at roughly 4 weeks were pooled with those who got a second dose at roughly 12 weeks. Vaccinee samples were obtained from the UK trials COV001 and COV002, which included a single-blind randomized controlled phase 2/3 trial of AZD1222 (ChAdOx1 nCoV-19) in healthy adults. Trial participant PBMC samples were collected at day 0 and day 28 after the second dose for TCRbeta chain sequencing. Study-wide conclusions, independent of this receptor: Because no day 14 peak-response samples were available, repertoires were characterized only after the peak T cell response. Epitopes outside the regions mutated in the B.1.351 and B.1.1.7 variants were reportedly recognized by nearly half of the unique spike-specific TCRs. After two AZD1222 doses, both the breadth and the depth of spike-specific TCRs were significantly higher than at day 0 and than in MenACWY recipients. The 56-69-year group was small, and its depth increase did not reach significance, likely because of low power. Conclusions about previously exposed vaccinees are limited because only six or seven AZD1222 recipients were SARS-CoV-2 seropositive at baseline. Participants were mostly white British and included more females than males, and it was suggested by the authors that clonal diversity may have been underestimated. The whole spike protein was spanned by vaccine-associated CD4 TCRs, and dominant responses were seen in regions 160-218 and 743-854.

The CDR3 regions of human TCRbeta chains were analyzed by immunosequencing. The study's processing was this. TCRs in the repertoires were compared against a reference library of SARS-CoV-2-specific TCRs that had been generated with the MIRA antigen-specificity platform. Breadth was defined as the fraction of unique TCRs that were SARS-CoV-2-associated. Depth was defined as the fraction of total T cells that were SARS-CoV-2-associated. Using the MIRA data, each spike-specific TCR was assigned both to the spike region to which the TCR was reactive and to a CD4 or CD8 class. Log10-transformed breadth and depth values were compared by one-way ANOVA with Sidak's multiple comparisons tests. The table was pulled from immuneACCESS by TCRdb, which kept in-frame rearrangements only. Such tables lose some clones; where checked, under half of the loss comes from unresolved V genes, and the rest has no known cause. That table furnishes V, J and clone size, whereas the DNA furnished D and trimming. The sample records 150,000 or so clones, more than 85% of which are singletons. Around 3.3% of the sample lies in the top ten.

The source was peripheral blood, collected 28 days after the second AZD1222 dose. The rearranged chain carries TRBV12-3 or TRBV12-4 and TRBJ2-2, with the identity of the D gene unclear. The source of this sequence is an adult who received the AZD1222 COVID-19 vaccine. The CDR3 has the sequence CASSFRDTGELFF. The DNA is TGTGCCAGCAGTTTCCGAGACACCGGGGAGCTGTTTTTT.